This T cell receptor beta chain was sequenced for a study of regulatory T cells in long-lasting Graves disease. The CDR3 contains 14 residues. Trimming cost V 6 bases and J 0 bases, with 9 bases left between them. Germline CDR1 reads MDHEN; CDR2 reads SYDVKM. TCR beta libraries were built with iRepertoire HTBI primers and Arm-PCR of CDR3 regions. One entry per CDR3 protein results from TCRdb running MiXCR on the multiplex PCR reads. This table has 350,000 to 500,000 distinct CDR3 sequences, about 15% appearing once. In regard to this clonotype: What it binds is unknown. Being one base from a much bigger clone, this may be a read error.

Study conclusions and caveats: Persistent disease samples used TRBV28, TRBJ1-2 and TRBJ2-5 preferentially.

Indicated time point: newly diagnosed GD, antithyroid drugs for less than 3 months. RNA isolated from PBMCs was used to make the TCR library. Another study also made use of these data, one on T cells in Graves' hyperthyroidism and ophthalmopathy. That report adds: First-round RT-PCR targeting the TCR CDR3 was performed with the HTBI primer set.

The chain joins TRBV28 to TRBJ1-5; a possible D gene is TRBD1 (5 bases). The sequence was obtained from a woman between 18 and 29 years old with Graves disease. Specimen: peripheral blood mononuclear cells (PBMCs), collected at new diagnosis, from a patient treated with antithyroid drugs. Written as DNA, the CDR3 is TGTGCCAGCAGAGACAGTTATAGCAATCAGCCCCAGCATTTT. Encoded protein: CASRDSYSNQPQHF. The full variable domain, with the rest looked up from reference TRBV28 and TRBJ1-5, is DVKVTQSSRYLVKRTGEKVFLECVQDMDHENMFWYRQDPGLGLRLIYFSYDVKMKEKGDIPEGYSVSREKKERFSLILESASTNQTSMYLCASRDSYSNQPQHFGDGTRLSIL.